This TCR beta chain was captured by sequencing in a study of T-cell memory formation after mild COVID-19. TCRdb passed the 5' RACE reads through MiXCR, listing each CDR3 protein once. Of 470,000 or so distinct CDR3 sequences listed, around 20% are singletons. Sequenced sample: PBMCs or a T cell subset sorted from them (not recorded which). The TCR was taken from an adult woman who had mild COVID-19 (a few samples of this study predate the infection). Cell type and time point are not known.

The CDR3 reads CASTMDSPLGEQYF. The DNA of the CDR3 is TGTGCCAGCACTATGGACAGTCCCCTCGGGGAGCAGTACTTC. The chain combines TRBV12-3 or TRBV12-4 with TRBJ2-7, with D possibly matching TRBD1 (6 bases). V was shortened by 7 bases and J by 7 bases, with 20 bases between the two germline ends. The CDR3 covers 14 residues.